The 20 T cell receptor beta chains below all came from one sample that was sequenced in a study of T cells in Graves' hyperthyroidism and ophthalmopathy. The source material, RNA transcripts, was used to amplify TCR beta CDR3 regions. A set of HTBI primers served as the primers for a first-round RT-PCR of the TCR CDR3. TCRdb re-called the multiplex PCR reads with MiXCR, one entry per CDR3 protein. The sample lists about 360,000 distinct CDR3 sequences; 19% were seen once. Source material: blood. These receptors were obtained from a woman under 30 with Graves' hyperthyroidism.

The CDR3 bases are TGCAGCGTTGAAGATCAGAGAGGGACAGAGAATGGCTACACCTTC. Its protein product is CSVEDQRGTENGYTF. The genes are TRBV29-1 and TRBJ1-2; 7 positions match TRBD1. This CDR3 region has 15 residues. Germline lookup yields CDR1 SQVTM and CDR2 ANQGSEA. The V gene end was trimmed by 0 bases and the J gene end by 6 bases; junction bases not matched to a gene: 10. The whole variable domain, filled in from reference TRBV29-1 and TRBJ1-2, reads SAVISQKPSRDICQRGTSLTIQCQVDSQVTMMFWYRQQPGQSLTLIATANQGSEATYESGFVIDKFPISRPNLTFSTLTVSNMSPEDSSIYLCSVEDQRGTENGYTFGSGTRLTVV.

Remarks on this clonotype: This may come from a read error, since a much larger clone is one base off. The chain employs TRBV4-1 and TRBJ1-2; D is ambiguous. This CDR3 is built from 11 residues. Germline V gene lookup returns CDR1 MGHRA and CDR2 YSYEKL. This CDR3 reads CSSSPGYGYTF. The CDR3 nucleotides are TGCTCCAGCAGCCCAGGCTATGGCTACACCTTC.

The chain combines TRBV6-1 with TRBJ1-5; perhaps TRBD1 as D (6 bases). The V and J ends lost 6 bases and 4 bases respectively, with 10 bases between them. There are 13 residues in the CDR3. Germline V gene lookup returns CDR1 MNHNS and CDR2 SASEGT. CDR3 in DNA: TGTGCCAGCAGCGGGACACGTAATCAGCCCCAGCATTTT. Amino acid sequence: CASSGTRNQPQHF.

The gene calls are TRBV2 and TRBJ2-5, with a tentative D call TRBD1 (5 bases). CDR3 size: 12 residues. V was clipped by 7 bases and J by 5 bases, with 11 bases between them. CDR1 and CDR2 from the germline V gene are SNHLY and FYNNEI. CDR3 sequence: CASIRGRETQYF. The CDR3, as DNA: TGTGCCAGCATAAGGGGCCGGGAGACCCAGTACTTC.

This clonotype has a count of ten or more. CDR3 DNA sequence: TGTGCCAGCAGTGAATCAGGTTCGGGGCAGCCCCAGCATTTT. Protein sequence: CASSESGSGQPQHF. The gene calls are TRBV2 and TRBJ1-5; D not resolved. Per the germline V gene, CDR1 is SNHLY and CDR2 is FYNNEI. CDR3 length: 14 amino acids. Trimming pared 2 bases from V and 7 bases from J, leaving 12 bases between.

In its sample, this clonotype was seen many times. As DNA, the CDR3 is TGTGCCAGCAGCTTCGCGGGACAACGCAATCAGCCCCAGCATTTT. This sequence encodes CASSFAGQRNQPQHF. V usage is TRBV7-2 and J usage is TRBJ1-5, with D perhaps TRBD1 (6 bases). This CDR3 region has 15 residues. Germline V gene sequence: CDR1 SGHTA, CDR2 FQGNSA. Trimming removed 3 bases at V and 2 bases at J, with 11 bases between.

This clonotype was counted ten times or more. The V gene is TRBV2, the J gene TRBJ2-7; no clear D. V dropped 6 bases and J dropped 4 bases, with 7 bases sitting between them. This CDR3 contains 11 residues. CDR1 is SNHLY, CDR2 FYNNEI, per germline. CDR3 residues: CASRIKYEQYF. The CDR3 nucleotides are TGTGCCAGCAGGATCAAATACGAGCAGTACTTC.

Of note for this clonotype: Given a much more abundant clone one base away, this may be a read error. CDR3 in DNA: TGCAGTGCTAGCCCGGGACAGCTCTCCGGGGAGCTGTTGTTT. Translating gives CSASPGQLSGELLF. This chain links TRBV20-1 with TRBJ2-2; 7 bases match TRBD1. The germline V gene has CDR1 DFQATT and CDR2 SNEGSKA (reference sequence). The length of the CDR3 is 14 residues.

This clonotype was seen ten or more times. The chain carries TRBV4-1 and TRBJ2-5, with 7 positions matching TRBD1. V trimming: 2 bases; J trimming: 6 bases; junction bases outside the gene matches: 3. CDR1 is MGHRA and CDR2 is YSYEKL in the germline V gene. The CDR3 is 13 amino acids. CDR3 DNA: TGCGCCAGCAGCCAACGGACAGGCCAGACCCAGTACTTC. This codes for CASSQRTGQTQYF.

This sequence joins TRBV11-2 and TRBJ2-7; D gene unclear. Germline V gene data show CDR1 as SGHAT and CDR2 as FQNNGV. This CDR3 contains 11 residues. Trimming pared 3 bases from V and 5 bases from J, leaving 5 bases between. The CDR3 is CASSFLDEQYF. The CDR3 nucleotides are TGTGCCAGCAGCTTCCTAGACGAGCAGTACTTC.

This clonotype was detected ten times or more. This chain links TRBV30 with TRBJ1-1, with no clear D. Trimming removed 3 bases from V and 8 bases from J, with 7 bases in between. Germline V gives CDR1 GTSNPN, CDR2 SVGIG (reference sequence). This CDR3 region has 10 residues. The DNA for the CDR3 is TGTGCCTGGAGCTCCTTGGAAGCTTTCTTT. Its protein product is CAWSSLEAFF. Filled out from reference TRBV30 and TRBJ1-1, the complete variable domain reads SQTIHQWPATLVQPVGSPLSLECTVEGTSNPNLYWYRQAAGRGLQLLFYSVGIGQISSEVPQNLSASRPQDRQFILSSKKLLLSDSGFYLCAWSSLEAFFGQGTRLTVV.

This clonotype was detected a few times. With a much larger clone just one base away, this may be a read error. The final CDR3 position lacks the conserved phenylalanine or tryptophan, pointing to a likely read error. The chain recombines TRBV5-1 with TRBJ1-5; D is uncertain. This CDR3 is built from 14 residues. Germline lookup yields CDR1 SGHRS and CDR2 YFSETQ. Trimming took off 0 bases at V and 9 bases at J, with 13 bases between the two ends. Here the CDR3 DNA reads TGCGCCAGCAGCTTGGAGGGTCTACCGTCGCCCCAGCATTTG. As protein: CASSLEGLPSPQHL.

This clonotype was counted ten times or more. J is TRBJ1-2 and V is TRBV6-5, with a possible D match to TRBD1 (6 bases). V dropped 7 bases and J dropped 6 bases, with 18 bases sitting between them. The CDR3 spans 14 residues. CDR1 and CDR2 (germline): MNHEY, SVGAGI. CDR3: CASKYRARWDGYTF. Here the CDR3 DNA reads TGTGCCAGCAAGTACAGGGCCCGGTGGGATGGCTACACCTTC.

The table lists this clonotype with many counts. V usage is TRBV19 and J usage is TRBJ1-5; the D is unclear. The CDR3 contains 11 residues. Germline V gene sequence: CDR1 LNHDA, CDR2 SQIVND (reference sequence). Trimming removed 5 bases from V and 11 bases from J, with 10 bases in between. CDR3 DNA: TGTGCCAGTAGTCCCCCCCCATCCCAGCATTTT. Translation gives CASSPPPSQHF.

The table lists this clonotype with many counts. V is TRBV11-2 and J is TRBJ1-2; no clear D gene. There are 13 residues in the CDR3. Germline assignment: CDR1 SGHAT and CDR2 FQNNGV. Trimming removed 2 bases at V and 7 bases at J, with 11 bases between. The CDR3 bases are TGTGCCAGCAGCTTAACGTCAGCGGGTGGCTACACCTTC. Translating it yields CASSLTSAGGYTF.

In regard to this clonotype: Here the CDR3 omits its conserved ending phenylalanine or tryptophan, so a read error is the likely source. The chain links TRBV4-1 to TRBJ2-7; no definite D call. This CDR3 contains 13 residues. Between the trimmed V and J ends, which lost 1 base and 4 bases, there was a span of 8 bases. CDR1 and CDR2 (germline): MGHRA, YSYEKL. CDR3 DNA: TGCGCCAGCAGCCAAGCATCGGGTTACGAGCAGTACCTC. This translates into CASSQASGYEQYL.

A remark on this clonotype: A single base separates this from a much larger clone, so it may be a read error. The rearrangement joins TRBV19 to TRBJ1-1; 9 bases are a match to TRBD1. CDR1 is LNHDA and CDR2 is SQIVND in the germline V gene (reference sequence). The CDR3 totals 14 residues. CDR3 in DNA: TGTGCCAGTAGAGTAACAGGGGGCAACACTGGAGCTTTCTTT. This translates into CASRVTGGNTGAFF. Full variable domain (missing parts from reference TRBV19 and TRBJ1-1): DGGITQSPKYLFRKEGQNVTLSCEQNLNHDAMYWYRQDPGQGLRLIYYSQIVNDFQKGDIAEGYSVSREKKESFPLTVTSAQKNPTAFYLCASRVTGGNTGAFFGQGTRLTVV.

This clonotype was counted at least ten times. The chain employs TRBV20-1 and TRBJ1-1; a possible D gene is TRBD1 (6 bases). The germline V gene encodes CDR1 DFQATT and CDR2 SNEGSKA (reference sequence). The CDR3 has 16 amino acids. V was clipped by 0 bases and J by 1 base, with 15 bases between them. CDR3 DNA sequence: TGCAGTGCTAGAGATACAGCCAGGGGTACGAACACTGAAGCTTTCTTT. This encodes CSARDTARGTNTEAFF.

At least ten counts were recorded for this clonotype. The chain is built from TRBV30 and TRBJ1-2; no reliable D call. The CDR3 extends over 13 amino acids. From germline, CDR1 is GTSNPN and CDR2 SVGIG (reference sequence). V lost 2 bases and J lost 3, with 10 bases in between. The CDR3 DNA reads TGTGCCTGGAGTTTAAAGACGGACTATGGCTACACCTTC. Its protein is CAWSLKTDYGYTF. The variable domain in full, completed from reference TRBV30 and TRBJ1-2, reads SQTIHQWPATLVQPVGSPLSLECTVEGTSNPNLYWYRQAAGRGLQLLFYSVGIGQISSEVPQNLSASRPQDRQFILSSKKLLLSDSGFYLCAWSLKTDYGYTFGSGTRLTVV.

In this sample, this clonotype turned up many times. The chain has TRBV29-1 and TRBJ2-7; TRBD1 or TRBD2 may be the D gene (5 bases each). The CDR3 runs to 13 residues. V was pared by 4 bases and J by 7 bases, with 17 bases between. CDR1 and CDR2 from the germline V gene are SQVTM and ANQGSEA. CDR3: CSVAGRLSGEQYF. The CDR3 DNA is TGCAGCGTTGCGGGGCGGTTGTCGGGGGAGCAGTACTTC.